The sequence of this T cell receptor beta chain was determined in a study of OX40 agonist ivuxolimab in advanced cancers. Looking at the study overall: Prior anti-PD-1, anti-PD-L1 or anti-CTLA-4 therapy did not bar entry, and approximately 40% had some. Three partial responders included one hepatocellular carcinoma patient and two cutaneous melanoma patients.

The germline gives CDR1 MNHEY, CDR2 SMNVEV (reference sequence). The CDR3 length is 13 residues. The V and J ends lost 2 bases and 5 bases respectively, with 8 bases between them. TCRdb's table, derived via immunoSEQ multiplex PCR, lists solely in-frame clones and lacks some. The table lists approximately 160,000 clones, 94% of them singletons. This receptor was identified in an adult with an advanced solid tumor such as melanoma, head and neck, liver or kidney cancer. This sequence joins TRBV27 and TRBJ2-3, with D possibly being TRBD2 (5 bases). Sample: CD4+ or CD8+ T cells sorted from blood, taken in a trial of the OX40 agonist ivuxolimab. The CDR3 coding sequence is TGTGCCAGCAGTTTAAATCGGGGAGATACGCAGTATTTT. Its translation: CASSLNRGDTQYF.